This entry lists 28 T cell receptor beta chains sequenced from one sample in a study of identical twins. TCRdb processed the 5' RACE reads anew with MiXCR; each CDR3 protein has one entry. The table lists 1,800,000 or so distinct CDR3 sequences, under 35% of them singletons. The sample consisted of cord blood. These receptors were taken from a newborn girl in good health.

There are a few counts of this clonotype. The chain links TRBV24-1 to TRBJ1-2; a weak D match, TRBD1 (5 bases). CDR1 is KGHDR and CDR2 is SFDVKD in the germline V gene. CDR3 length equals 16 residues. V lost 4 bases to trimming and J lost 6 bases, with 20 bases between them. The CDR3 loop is CATSDFYRARGDGYTF. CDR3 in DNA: TGTGCCACCAGTGACTTCTATCGGGCCCGAGGGGATGGCTACACCTTC.

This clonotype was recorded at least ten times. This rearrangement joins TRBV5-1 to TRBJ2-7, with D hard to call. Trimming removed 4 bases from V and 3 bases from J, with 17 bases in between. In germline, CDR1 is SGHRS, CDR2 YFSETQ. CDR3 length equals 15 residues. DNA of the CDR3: TGCGCCAGCAGCCCCCAGGTCACGCGGAACTACGAGCAGTACTTC. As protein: CASSPQVTRNYEQYF.

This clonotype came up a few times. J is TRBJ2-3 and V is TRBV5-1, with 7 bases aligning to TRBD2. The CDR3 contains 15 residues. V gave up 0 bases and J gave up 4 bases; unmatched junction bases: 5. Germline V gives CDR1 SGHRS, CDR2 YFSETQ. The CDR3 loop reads CASSLARGDPDTQYF. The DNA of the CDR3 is TGCGCCAGCAGCTTGGCCCGGGGGGATCCAGATACGCAGTATTTT.

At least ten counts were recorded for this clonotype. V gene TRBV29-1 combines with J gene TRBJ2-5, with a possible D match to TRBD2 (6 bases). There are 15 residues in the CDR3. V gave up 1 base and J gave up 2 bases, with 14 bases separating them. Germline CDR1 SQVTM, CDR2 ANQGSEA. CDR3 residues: CSVEVEGRVQETQYF. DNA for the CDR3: TGCAGCGTTGAAGTGGAGGGTCGGGTGCAAGAGACCCAGTACTTC.

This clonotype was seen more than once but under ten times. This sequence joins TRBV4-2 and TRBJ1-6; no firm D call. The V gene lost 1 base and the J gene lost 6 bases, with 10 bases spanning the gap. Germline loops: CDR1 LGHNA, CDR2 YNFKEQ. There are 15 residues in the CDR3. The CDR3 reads CASSQGRQLNSPLHF. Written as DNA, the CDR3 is TGTGCCAGCAGCCAAGGTCGTCAGCTTAATTCACCCCTCCACTTT.

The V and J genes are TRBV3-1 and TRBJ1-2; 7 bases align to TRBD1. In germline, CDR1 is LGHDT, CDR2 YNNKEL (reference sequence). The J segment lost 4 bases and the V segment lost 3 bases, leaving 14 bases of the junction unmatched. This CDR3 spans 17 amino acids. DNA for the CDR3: TGTGCCAGCAGCCATTCCGGGACAGTGAACCCGGGCTATGGCTACACCTTC. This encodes CASSHSGTVNPGYGYTF.

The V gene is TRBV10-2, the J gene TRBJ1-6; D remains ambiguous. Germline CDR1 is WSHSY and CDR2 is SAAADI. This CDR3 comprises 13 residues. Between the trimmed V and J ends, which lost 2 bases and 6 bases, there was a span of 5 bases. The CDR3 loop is CASSEGFNSPLHF. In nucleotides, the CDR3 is TGCGCCAGCAGTGAGGGGTTTAATTCACCCCTCCACTTT.

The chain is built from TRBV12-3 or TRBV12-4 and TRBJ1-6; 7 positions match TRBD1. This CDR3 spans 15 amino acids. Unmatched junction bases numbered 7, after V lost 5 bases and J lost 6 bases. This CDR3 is CASSARTGGNSPLHF. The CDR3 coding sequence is TGTGCCAGCAGTGCAAGGACAGGCGGTAATTCACCCCTCCACTTT.

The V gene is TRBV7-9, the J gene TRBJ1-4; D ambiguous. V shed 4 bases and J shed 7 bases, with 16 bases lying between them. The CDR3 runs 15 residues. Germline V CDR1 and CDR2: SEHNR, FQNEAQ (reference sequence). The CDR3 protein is CASSSQESAGEKLFF. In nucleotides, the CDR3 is TGTGCCAGCAGCTCCCAAGAGTCCGCAGGTGAAAAACTGTTTTTT.

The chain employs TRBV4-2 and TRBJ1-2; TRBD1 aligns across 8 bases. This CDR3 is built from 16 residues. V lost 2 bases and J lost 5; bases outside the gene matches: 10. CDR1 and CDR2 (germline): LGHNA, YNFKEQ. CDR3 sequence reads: CASSQPGGRSSYGYTF. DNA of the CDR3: TGTGCCAGCAGCCAACCAGGGGGCCGCTCCTCTTATGGCTACACCTTC.

CDR3 region: CASRATGKKYTEAFF. CDR3 sequence (DNA): TGTGCCAGCAGGGCGACCGGGAAAAAATACACTGAAGCTTTCTTT. The rearrangement uses TRBV12-3 or TRBV12-4 and TRBJ1-1; D is undetermined. Deletions cut 6 bases from V and 3 bases from J, with 17 bases between. This CDR3 is built from 15 residues.

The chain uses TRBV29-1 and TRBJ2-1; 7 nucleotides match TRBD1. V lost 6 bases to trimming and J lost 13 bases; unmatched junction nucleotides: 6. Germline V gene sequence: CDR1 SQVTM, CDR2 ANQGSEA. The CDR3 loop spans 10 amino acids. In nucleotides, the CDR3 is TGCAGCGTCCAGGGGGAGACCCAGTTCTTC. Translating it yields CSVQGETQFF.

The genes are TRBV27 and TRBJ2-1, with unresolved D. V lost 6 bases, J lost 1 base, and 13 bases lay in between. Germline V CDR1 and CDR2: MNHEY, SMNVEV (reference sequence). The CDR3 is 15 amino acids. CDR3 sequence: CASRQPRGSYNEQFF. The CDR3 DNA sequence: TGTGCCAGCAGACAGCCCCGTGGGTCCTACAATGAGCAGTTCTTC.

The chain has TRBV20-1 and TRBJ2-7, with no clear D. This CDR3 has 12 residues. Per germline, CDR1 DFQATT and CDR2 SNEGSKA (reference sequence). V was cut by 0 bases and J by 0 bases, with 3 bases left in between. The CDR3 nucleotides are TGCAGTGCTAGAGACGCCTCCTACGAGCAGTACTTC. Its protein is CSARDASYEQYF.

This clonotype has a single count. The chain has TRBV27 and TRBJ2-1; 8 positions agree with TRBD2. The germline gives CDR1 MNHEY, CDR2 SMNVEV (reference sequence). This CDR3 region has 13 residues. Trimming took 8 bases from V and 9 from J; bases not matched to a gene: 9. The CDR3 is CASGVAGNVEQFF. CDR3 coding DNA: TGTGCCAGCGGGGTAGCGGGAAACGTTGAGCAGTTCTTC.

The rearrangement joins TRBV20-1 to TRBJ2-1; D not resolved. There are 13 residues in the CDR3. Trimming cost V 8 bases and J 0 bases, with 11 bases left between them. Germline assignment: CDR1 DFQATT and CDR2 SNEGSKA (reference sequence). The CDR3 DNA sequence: TGCAGTACCTCCTTAAGCTCCTACAATGAGCAGTTCTTC. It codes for CSTSLSSYNEQFF.

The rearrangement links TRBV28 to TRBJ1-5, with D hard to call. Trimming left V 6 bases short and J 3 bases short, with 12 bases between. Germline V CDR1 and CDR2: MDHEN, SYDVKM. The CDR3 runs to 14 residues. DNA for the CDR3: TGTGCCAGCAGCTTCAGGATTCTCAATCAGCCCCAGCATTTT. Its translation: CASSFRILNQPQHF. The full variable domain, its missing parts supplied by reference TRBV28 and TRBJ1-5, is DVKVTQSSRYLVKRTGEKVFLECVQDMDHENMFWYRQDPGLGLRLIYFSYDVKMKEKGDIPEGYSVSREKKERFSLILESASTNQTSMYLCASSFRILNQPQHFGDGTRLSIL.

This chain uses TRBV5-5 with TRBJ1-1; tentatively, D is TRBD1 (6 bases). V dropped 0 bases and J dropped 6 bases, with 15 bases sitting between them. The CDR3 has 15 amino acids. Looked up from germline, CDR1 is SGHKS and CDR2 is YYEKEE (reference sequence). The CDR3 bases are TGTGCCAGCAGCTTGGTAGGGCTGAACAGGGCTGAAGCTTTCTTT. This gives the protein CASSLVGLNRAEAFF.

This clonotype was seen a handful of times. The CDR3 here is CSARDLGRGDYGYTF. The CDR3 DNA follows: TGCAGTGCTAGAGATCTAGGACGGGGGGACTATGGCTACACCTTC. This sequence joins TRBV20-1 and TRBJ1-2; tentatively, D is TRBD1 (5 bases). Germline CDR1 and CDR2: DFQATT and SNEGSKA (reference sequence). Deletions cut 0 bases from V and 3 bases from J, with 14 bases between. The CDR3 is 15 residues long.

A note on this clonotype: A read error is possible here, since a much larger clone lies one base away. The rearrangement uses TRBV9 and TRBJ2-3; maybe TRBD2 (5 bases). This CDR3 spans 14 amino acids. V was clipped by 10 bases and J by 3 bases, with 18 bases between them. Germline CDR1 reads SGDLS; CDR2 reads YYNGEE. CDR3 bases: TGTGCCGGCTCCAGGACTCCAGGTACAGATACGCAGTATTTT. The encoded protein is CAGSRTPGTDTQYF. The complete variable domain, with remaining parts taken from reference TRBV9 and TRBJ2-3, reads DSGVTQTPKHLITATGQRVTLRCSPRSGDLSVYWYQQSLDQGLQFLIQYYNGEERAKGNILERFSAQQFPDLHSELNLSSLELGDSALYFCAGSRTPGTDTQYFGPGTRLTVL.

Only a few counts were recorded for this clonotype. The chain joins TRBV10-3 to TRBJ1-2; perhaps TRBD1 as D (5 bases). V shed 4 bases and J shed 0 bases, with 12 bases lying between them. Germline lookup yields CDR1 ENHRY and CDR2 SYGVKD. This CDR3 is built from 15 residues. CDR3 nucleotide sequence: TGTGCCATCAGTGGGATTGGGGCATCTAACTATGGCTACACCTTC. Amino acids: CAISGIGASNYGYTF.

CDR3 in DNA: TGTGCCAGCATCTCGATGACTGAAGCTTTCTTT. As protein: CASISMTEAFF. The chain couples TRBV5-4 to TRBJ1-1; no reliable D call. V was pared by 6 bases and J by 5 bases, with 8 bases between. The CDR3 loop spans 11 amino acids. The germline gives CDR1 SGHNT, CDR2 YYREEE (reference sequence).

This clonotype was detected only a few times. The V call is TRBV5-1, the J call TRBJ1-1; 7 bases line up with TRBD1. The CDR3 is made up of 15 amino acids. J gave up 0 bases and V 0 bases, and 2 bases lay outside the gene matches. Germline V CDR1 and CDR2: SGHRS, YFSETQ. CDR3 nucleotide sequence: TGCGCCAGCAGCTTGGGGGACAGTATGAACACTGAAGCTTTCTTT. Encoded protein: CASSLGDSMNTEAFF.

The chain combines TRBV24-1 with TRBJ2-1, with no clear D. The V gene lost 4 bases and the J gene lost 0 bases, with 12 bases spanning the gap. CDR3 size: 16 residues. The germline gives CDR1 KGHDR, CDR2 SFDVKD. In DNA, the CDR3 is TGTGCCACCAGTGAGGACCCCCGCAGCTCCTACAATGAGCAGTTCTTC. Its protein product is CATSEDPRSSYNEQFF.

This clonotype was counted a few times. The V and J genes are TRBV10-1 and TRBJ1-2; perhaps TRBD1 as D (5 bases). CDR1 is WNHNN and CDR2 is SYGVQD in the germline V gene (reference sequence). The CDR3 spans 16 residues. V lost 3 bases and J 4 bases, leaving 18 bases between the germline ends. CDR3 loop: CASSDVRAPGGYGYTF. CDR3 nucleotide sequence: TGCGCCAGCAGTGATGTGAGGGCCCCGGGGGGCTATGGCTACACCTTC.

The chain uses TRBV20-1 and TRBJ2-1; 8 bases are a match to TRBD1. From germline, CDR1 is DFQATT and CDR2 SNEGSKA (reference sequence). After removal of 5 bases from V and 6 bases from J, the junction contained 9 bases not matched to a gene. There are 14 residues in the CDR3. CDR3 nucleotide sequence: TGCAGTGCTTCGGGACAGGCGGTAGGCAATGAGCAGTTCTTC. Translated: CSASGQAVGNEQFF.

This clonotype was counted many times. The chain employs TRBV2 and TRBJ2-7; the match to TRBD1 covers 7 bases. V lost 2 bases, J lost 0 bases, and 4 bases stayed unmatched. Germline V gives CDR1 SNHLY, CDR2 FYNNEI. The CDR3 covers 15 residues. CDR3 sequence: CASSERTGSSYEQYF. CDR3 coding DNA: TGTGCCAGCAGTGAACGGACAGGTAGCTCCTACGAGCAGTACTTC.

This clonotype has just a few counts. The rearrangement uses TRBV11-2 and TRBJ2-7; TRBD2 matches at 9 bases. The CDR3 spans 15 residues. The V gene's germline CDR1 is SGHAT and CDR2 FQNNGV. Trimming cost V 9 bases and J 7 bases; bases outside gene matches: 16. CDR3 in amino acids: CASTRERGAYNEQYF. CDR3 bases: TGTGCCAGTACGAGGGAGCGGGGGGCTTACAATGAGCAGTACTTC.